This T cell receptor (beta chain) is drawn from a study of blood T cell repertoires in COVID-19. About the study: The United States, Italy and Spain were the sources of the acute and convalescent COVID-19 samples.

Germline lookup yields CDR1 SGDLS and CDR2 YYNGEE. V was shortened by 3 bases and J by 10 bases, with 16 bases between the two germline ends. This CDR3 is 13 amino acids long. How the authors handled the data: Estimates of nucleated cell counts were drawn from the amplification of reference gene primers. Profiling relied on immunoSEQ multiplex PCR, and the TCRdb table lists in-frame clones only, not all of them. The V and J calls and the clone size are those of that table, but D and trimming were determined from the DNA. This sample has approximately 60,000 clones, with 85% found just once. The sample consisted of peripheral blood. This receptor was identified in a human donor in a cohort sampled during active COVID-19. This chain uses TRBV9 with TRBJ1-1; possible D gene TRBD1, 5 bases. The CDR3 DNA is TGTGCCAGCAGCGCTTACACGTTGGGGGGAGCTTTCTTT. Translating it yields CASSAYTLGGAFF.